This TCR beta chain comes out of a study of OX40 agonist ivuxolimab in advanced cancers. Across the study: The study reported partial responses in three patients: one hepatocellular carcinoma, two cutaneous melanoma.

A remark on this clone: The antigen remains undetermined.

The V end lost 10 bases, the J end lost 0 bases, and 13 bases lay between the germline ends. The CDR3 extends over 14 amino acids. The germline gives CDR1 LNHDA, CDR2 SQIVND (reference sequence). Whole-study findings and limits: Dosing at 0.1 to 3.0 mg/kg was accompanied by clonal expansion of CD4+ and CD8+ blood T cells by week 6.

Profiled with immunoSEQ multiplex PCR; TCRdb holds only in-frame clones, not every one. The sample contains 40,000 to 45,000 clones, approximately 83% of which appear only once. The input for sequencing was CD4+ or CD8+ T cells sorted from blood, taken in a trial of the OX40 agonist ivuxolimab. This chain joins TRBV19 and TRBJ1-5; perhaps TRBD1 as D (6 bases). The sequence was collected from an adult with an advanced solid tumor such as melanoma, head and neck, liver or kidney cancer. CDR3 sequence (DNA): TGTGCCACCAGGACAGCTAATAGCAATCAGCCCCAGCATTTT. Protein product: CATRTANSNQPQHF.